The 5 T cell receptor beta chains below all came from one sample that was sequenced in a study of T and B cells in COVID-19 patients. TRB was amplified from around 250-500 ng of blood genomic DNA. Multiplex PCR with BIOMED2 TRB-A/B primer pools amplified TRB rearrangements. TCRdb reprocessed the multiplex PCR reads via MiXCR and lists one record per CDR3 protein. The profile covers approximately 13,000 distinct CDR3 sequences, with roughly 27% appearing a single time and about 6.5% taken by the ten largest. What was sequenced was blood. The receptors originated from a human donor who had recovered from COVID-19.

This sequence joins TRBV24-1 and TRBJ2-7; TRBD2 matches 7 bases. The V gene end was trimmed by 4 bases and the J gene end by 0 bases; junction bases not matched to a gene: 5. Germline V lookup: CDR1 KGHDR, CDR2 SFDVKD. This CDR3 contains 15 residues. The CDR3 loop reads CATSDPGGGSYEQYF. CDR3 sequence (DNA): TGTGCCACCAGTGACCCCGGCGGGGGCTCCTACGAGCAGTACTTC.

A word on this clonotype: This could be a read error, since a much larger clone is one nucleotide away. The V call is TRBV10-3, the J call TRBJ1-5; D unclear. This CDR3 is built from 13 residues. Trimming stripped 5 bases from V and 7 bases from J, with 12 bases between. Germline V gene sequence: CDR1 ENHRY, CDR2 SYGVKD. The CDR3 here is CAISYGHSQPQHF. Written as DNA, the CDR3 is TGTGCCATCAGTTACGGTCACTCCCAGCCCCAGCATTTT.

In the case of this clonotype: Germline is not matched at one junction end, which may reflect a read error. The gene calls are TRBV7-9 and TRBJ1-5; D unresolved. Germline assignment: CDR1 SEHNR and CDR2 FQNEAQ (reference sequence). CDR3 length: 15 amino acids. The CDR3 protein is CASSLGNGINHPQHF. The CDR3 DNA sequence: TGTGCCAGCAGCTTGGGGAACGGTATCAATCACCCCCAGCATTTT.

The rearrangement links TRBV6-6 to TRBJ1-5; D is uncertain. With 7 bases removed from V and 3 bases from J, the gap between germline ends came to 13 bases. Germline V gene data show CDR1 as MNHNY and CDR2 as SVGAGI (reference sequence). This CDR3 is 14 amino acids long. The CDR3 protein is CASIQYSDNQPQHF. The CDR3 DNA reads as TGTGCCAGCATACAATATTCGGACAATCAGCCCCAGCATTTT.

The chain joins TRBV7-9 to TRBJ1-3; 7 bases are shared with TRBD1. V was clipped by 8 bases and J by 2 bases; unmatched bases: 6. This CDR3 region has 14 residues. CDR1 and CDR2 (germline): SEHNR, FQNEAQ (reference sequence). As DNA, the CDR3 is TGTGCCAGCGTCTCTGGGACAGCTGGAAACACCATATATTTT. Its translation is CASVSGTAGNTIYF. Complete variable domain (other parts from reference TRBV7-9 and TRBJ1-3): DTGVSQNPRHKITKRGQNVTFRCDPISEHNRLYWYRQTLGQGPEFLTYFQNEAQLEKSRLLSDRFSAERPKGSFSTLEIQRTEQGDSAMYLCASVSGTAGNTIYFGEGSWLTVV.